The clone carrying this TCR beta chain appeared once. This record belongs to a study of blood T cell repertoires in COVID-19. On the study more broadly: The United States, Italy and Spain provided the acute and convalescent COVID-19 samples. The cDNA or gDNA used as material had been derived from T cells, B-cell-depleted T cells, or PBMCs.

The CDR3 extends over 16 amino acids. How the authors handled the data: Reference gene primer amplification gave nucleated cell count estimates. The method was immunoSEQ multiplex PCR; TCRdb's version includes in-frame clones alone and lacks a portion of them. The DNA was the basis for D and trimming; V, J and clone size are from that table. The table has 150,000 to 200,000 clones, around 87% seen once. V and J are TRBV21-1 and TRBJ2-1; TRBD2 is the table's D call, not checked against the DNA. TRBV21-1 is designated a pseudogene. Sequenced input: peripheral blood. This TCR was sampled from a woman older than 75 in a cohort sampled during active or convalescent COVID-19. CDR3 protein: CASRISSGSKFNEQFF. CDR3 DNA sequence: TGTGCCAGCAGGATATCTAGCGGGAGTAAGTTCAATGAGCAGTTCTTC.